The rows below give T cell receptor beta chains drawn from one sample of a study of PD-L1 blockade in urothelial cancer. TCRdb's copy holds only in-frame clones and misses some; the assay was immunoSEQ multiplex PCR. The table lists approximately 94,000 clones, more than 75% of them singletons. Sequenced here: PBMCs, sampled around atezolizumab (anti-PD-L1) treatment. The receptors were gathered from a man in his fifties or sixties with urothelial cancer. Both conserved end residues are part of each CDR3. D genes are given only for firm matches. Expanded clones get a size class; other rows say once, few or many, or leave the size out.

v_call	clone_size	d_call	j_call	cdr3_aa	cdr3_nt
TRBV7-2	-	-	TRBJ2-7	CASSLGLAYEQYF	TGTGCCAGCAGCTTAGGACTGGCCTACGAGCAGTACTTC
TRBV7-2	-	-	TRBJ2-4	CASSLGKQGGAKNIQYF	TGTGCCAGCAGCTTAGGAAAACAGGGGGGGGCCAAAAACATTCAGTACTTC
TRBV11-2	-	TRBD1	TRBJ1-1	CASSLALMTGMNTEAFF	TGTGCCAGCAGCTTAGCCCTTATGACAGGGATGAACACTGAAGCTTTCTTT
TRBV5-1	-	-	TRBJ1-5	CASSFQGGQPQHF	TGCGCCAGCAGCTTTCAGGGAGGCCAGCCCCAGCATTTT
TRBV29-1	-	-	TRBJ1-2	CSVREIGYTF	TGCAGCGTTCGGGAGATCGGCTACACCTTC
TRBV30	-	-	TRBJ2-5	CAWSVPGGLETQYF	TGTGCCTGGAGTGTGCCGGGGGGCCTGGAGACCCAGTACTTC
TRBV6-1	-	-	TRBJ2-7	CASSPVQGGYEQYF	TGTGCCAGCAGCCCCGTCCAGGGTGGCTACGAGCAGTACTTC
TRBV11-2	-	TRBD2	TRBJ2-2	CASSLDGIAGGNTGELFF	TGTGCCAGCAGCTTAGATGGGATCGCGGGGGGGAACACCGGGGAGCTGTTTTTT
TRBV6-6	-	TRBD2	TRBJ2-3	CASNPGGLLADTQYF	TGTGCCAGCAACCCGGGGGGGCTTTTGGCAGATACGCAGTATTTT
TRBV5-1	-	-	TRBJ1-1	CASSLGQGTQNTEAFF	TGCGCCAGCAGCTTGGGGCAGGGGACCCAGAACACTGAAGCTTTCTTT
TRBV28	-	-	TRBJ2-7	CASSLSRVYEQYF	TGTGCCAGCAGTTTGAGCAGGGTCTACGAGCAGTACTTC
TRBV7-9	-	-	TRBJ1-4	CASQALVGEKLFF	TGTGCCAGCCAGGCTTTGGTTGGTGAAAAACTGTTTTTT
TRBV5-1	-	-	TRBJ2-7	CASSPEARYEQYF	TGCGCCAGCAGCCCCGAGGCCAGATACGAGCAGTACTTC
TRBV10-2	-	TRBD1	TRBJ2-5	CASSTDRVQTQYF	TGCGCCAGCAGTACGGACAGGGTCCAGACCCAGTACTTC
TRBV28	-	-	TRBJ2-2	CASSSTGRDAGELFF	TGTGCCAGCAGTTCGACAGGGCGGGATGCCGGGGAGCTGTTTTTT
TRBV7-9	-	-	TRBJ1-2	CASSLGGSYGYTF	TGTGCCAGCAGCTTGGGGGGTAGCTATGGCTACACCTTC
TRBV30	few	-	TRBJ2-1	CAWSWGQGGGNNEQFF	TGTGCCTGGAGTTGGGGGCAGGGCGGTGGGAACAATGAGCAGTTCTTC
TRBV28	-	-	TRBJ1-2	CASSLSWGGAYGYTF	TGTGCCAGCAGTTTATCGTGGGGGGGCGCCTATGGCTACACCTTC
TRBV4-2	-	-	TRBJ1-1	CASSRPGELSTEAFF	TGTGCCAGCAGCCGTCCAGGGGAGTTAAGCACTGAAGCTTTCTTT
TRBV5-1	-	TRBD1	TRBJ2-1	CASRPDRGSYNEQFF	TGCGCCAGCAGACCGGACAGGGGCTCCTACAATGAGCAGTTCTTC
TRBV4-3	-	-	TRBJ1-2	CASSQESAGYGYTF	TGCGCCAGCAGCCAAGAATCGGCGGGCTATGGCTACACCTTC
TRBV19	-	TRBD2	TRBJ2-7	CASKVAGGYEQYF	TGTGCCAGTAAAGTAGCGGGAGGGTACGAGCAGTACTTC
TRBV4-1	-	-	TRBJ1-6	CASSQDARGANSPLHF	TGCGCCAGCAGCCAAGACGCCCGGGGGGCTAATTCACCCCTCCACTTT
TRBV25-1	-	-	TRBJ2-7	CASSEYNRDSYEQYF	TGTGCCAGCAGTGAATACAACAGAGACTCCTACGAGCAGTACTTC
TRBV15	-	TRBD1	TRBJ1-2	CATSSGQGGNGYTF	TGTGCCACCAGCAGCGGACAGGGCGGGAATGGCTACACCTTC
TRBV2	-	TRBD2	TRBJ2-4	CASSAREIAKNIQYF	TGTGCCAGCAGTGCGCGGGAGATAGCCAAAAACATTCAGTACTTC
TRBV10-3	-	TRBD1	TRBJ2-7	CAIGRQGSLYEQYF	TGTGCCATCGGCCGACAGGGCTCCCTCTACGAGCAGTACTTC
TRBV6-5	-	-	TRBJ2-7	CASSRDWGGEQYF	TGTGCCAGCAGTAGGGACTGGGGAGGCGAGCAGTACTTC
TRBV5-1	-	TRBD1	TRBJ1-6	CASSPGQENSPLHF	TGCGCCAGCAGCCCGGGACAGGAAAATTCACCCCTCCACTTT
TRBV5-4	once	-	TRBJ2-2	CASSFLNTGELFF	TGTGCCAGCAGCTTCCTGAACACCGGGGAGCTGTTTTTT
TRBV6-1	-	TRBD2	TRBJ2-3	CASRTGDYYTDTQYF	TGTGCCAGCAGGACGGGGGACTACTACACAGATACGCAGTATTTT